What follows are 7 T cell receptor beta chains derived from one specimen sequenced in a study of tissue T cells after allogeneic stem cell transplantation (dated by TCRdb to between 2022 and 2023). The label giving this sample's time point can be read as: mouse harvest day 14 after allogeneic transplant. Mouse grafts consisting of 10^7 T-cell-depleted bone marrow cells combined with 10^6 splenic CD5+ T cells were administered by tail vein injection. Preparation of the library involved the immunoSEQ multiplex PCR assay. As stored in TCRdb, this immuneACCESS dataset retains in-frame rearrangements with V and J assigned. A fraction of the clones does not appear; measured against another copy, unresolved V genes explain less than half of the discrepancy, and the remainder lacks a known reason. The sample table lists thousands of clones, 40% to 60% of them with a count of one. Roughly two fifths of the sample comes from the top ten.

The specimen sequenced was gut tissue. Receptors were obtained from a female BALB/c mouse given C57BL/6 T cells with graft-versus-host disease after an allogeneic hematopoietic cell transplant.

The sample holds a few counts of this clone. Gene names are the mouse ones. The DNA ends 1 residue before the CDR3 does, and the rest of the CDR3 is filled in from the germline J gene. The chain combines TRBV26 with TRBJ1-1, with D possibly TRBD1 on 5 matching bases. The V gene lost 2 bases and the J gene lost 4 bases, with 5 bases spanning the gap. The V gene's germline CDR1 is KGHPV and CDR2 FQNQEV (reference sequence). CDR3 length equals 12 residues. The CDR3 region is CASSLGGTEVFF. The CDR3 bases that were read are TGTGCCAGCAGTCTGGGGGGCACAGAAGTCTTC.

Worth noting for this clone: The genes are named according to mouse. The read ends 1 residue shy of where the CDR3 ends; the end is completed using the germline J gene. This chain uses TRBV3 with TRBJ1-2, with a tentative D call TRBD1 (5 bases). Germline assignment: CDR1 SNHLY and CDR2 FYNGKV (reference sequence). The CDR3 is 13 amino acids. The ends were cut back, 1 base at V and 4 bases at J, with 7 bases in the middle. The CDR3 bases that were read are TGTGCCAGCAGCTTAGGGGGGAGCTCCGACTACACC. It is translated as CASSLGGSSDYT. The complete CDR3 sequence is CASSLGGSSDYTF.

As to this clone: Germline and genes here are mouse. From the germline J gene comes the end of the CDR3, since the read stops 1 residue before it. The chain has TRBV31 and TRBJ2-7; 12 bases are a match to TRBD2. Germline assignment: CDR1 GKSSPN and CDR2 SITVG. The CDR3 is made up of 15 amino acids. V lost 0 bases to trimming and J lost 5 bases; unmatched junction nucleotides: 5. The DNA read from the CDR3 is TGTGCCTGGAGTCTGGACTGGGGGGGGAGGAATGAACAGTAC. Its protein is CAWSLDWGGRNEQY. In full, the CDR3 is CAWSLDWGGRNEQYF.

As concerns this clone: Gene names follow the mouse nomenclature. The CDR3 end is not reached by the read, which stops 1 residue before it; the germline J gene fills it in. The chain recombines TRBV26 with TRBJ1-3; no clear D gene. The length of the CDR3 is 14 residues. V dropped 1 base and J dropped 0 bases, with 4 bases sitting between them. Germline CDR1 and CDR2: KGHPV and FQNQEV (reference sequence). The CDR3 spells CASSLYVSGNTLYF. The part of the CDR3 DNA that was read is TGTGCCAGCAGTCTGTACGTTTCTGGAAATACGCTCTAT.

As regards this clone: The gene names here belong to mouse. The read ends 1 residue before the CDR3 terminus; that terminus is restored from the germline J gene. The chain couples TRBV12-1 to TRBJ1-1; no firm D call. With 0 bases removed from V and 1 base from J, the gap between germline ends came to 5 bases. The CDR3 totals 13 residues. Germline V gene sequence: CDR1 SGHSN, CDR2 HYEKVE. The CDR3 spells CASSLSGNTEVFF. The DNA read from the CDR3 is TGTGCCAGCTCTCTCTCGGGGAACACAGAAGTCTTC.

This clone was counted between two and nine times. Germline and genes here are mouse. The observed sequence ends 1 residue before the CDR3 terminus, with the missing tail filled in from the germline J gene. The chain employs TRBV29 and TRBJ2-7; 12 nucleotides align to TRBD2. The germline gives CDR1 MSHET, CDR2 SYDVDS. The V segment lost 5 bases and the J segment 6 bases; nucleotides outside the gene matches: 5. This CDR3 has 14 amino acids. CDR3 bases read: TGTGCTAGCAGTCCCGGGACTGGGGGGTTTGAACAGTAC. Amino acids: CASSPGTGGFEQY. The full CDR3 protein is CASSPGTGGFEQYF.

In this sample, this clone is medium-sized (0.01 to 0.1%). Germline and genes: mouse. The CDR3 is CASSHWGSSYEQYF. The CDR3 DNA, read in part, is TGTGCCAGCAGCCACTGGGGTAGCTCCTATGAACAGTAC. This sequence joins TRBV5 and TRBJ2-7, with D possibly TRBD2 on 6 matching bases. From the germline J gene comes the end of the CDR3, since the read stops 1 residue before it. V lost 3 bases and J lost 0, with 9 bases in between. The CDR3 extends over 14 amino acids. Germline V gene lookup returns CDR1 LGHNA and CDR2 YNLKQL (reference sequence).